This TCR beta chain was sequenced for a study of blood T cell repertoires in COVID-19 (dated by TCRdb to the early 2020s). As for the study more broadly: Collaborator samples came from the United States, Italy and Spain and covered acute and convalescent phases of COVID-19. A freely available public database, intended as a resource for researchers studying the immune response to SARS-CoV-2, is where the repertoires were released. Where HLA class I and class II types were available, the types were taken from metadata supplied by the sample provider, not from assay-based typing. The samples were drawn from the first 160 participants of the ongoing ImmuneRACE study and from 1,254 subjects provided by 6 global collaborators. The material from the prospective study consisted of cDNA or gDNA derived from T cells, B-cell-depleted T cells, or PBMCs. Deeply sampled blood TCRbeta repertoires from subjects exposed to, actively infected with, or recovered from COVID-19 were included in the dataset. The sample metadata nearly always contained a de-identified subject ID, COVID-19 status, age in years and sex. Results the study describes overall, beyond this receptor: The amount of clinical and demographic metadata varied by source and participant and was provided uncurated.

Participants in the prospective study were enrolled through a virtual design, were aged roughly 18 to 100 years, and lived in approximately 25 United States geographic areas. In the prospective study, cohorts were assigned on the basis of participant-reported clinical history obtained from a screening survey and a study questionnaire. Recovered participants in ImmuneRACE Cohort 3 were defined as having two consecutive negative NP/OP PCR tests, clearance from a healthcare professional, or resolution of symptoms. Each participant in the prospective study had whole blood, serum and a nasopharyngeal or oropharyngeal swab collected by mobile phlebotomists. Additional blood draws and questionnaires over a roughly two-month period could optionally be provided by prospective study participants. Prospective study blood samples were shipped either frozen or at room temperature before DNA extraction. TCRbeta CDR3 regions were amplified from genomic DNA using the immunoSEQ Assay, a bias-controlled multiplex PCR. The original pipeline was this. Nucleated cell counts per sample were estimated from amplification of reference gene primers within the assay. To quantify the absolute abundance of each unique TCRbeta CDR3 rearrangement, sequence reads were collapsed and filtered. For each sample, productive Simpson clonality was calculated by taking the square root of Simpson's diversity index across productive rearrangements. Imported from immuneACCESS, the table was reduced by TCRdb to in-frame sequences with V and J called. These copies leave out some clones; in studies compared against another copy, an unresolved V gene accounts for under half, and the cause of the remainder is not known. D and trimming were read from the DNA, whereas the V and J calls and clone size are those reported in that table. The sample table lists around 300,000 clones, 89% of them with a count of one. Together, the top ten hold roughly 1.9% of the sample.

As to this clone: No cognate antigen has been identified for it. Base qualities are not at hand, and no much larger clone is one base apart.

For CDR1 and CDR2, the germline V gene lists MDHEN and SYDVKM. The CDR3 runs 13 residues from the cysteine to the phenylalanine. Just CDR3 DNA is preserved here, 39 bases in frame from base 1. V sheds 6 bases and J sheds 10 bases, leaving 18 bases between their ends. The receptor's source is a woman aged 60 to 75 who had recovered from COVID-19. What was sequenced was PBMCs or T cells enriched from blood (not recorded which). The rearranged chain carries TRBV28 and TRBJ1-1, with no confident D gene call. The CDR3 amino acid sequence is: CASRNTGGSGAFF. The DNA reads as follows: TGTGCCAGCAGGAACACGGGAGGATCTGGAGCTTTCTTT.